The T cell receptor (beta chain) under discussion was sequenced for a study of control samples from healthy donors and cancer patients. The assay was immunoSEQ multiplex PCR, and TCRdb's table has in-frame clones only and misses some. The sample includes around 68,000 clones, 84% of them seen just once. This clone turned up a few times. The germline gives CDR1 SEHNR, CDR2 FQNEAQ (reference sequence). The junction had 4 bases not matched to a gene; V was cut back by 4 bases and J by 8 bases. The length of the CDR3 is 13 residues. The V and J genes are TRBV7-9 and TRBJ1-4; TRBD1 matches 7 bases. This TCR was sampled from a woman aged 45-60 years with lung cancer. Specimen: PBMCs. CDR3 region: CASSSPTGEKLFF. CDR3 in DNA: TGTGCCAGCAGCTCCCCGACAGGGGAAAAACTGTTTTTT.